The 12 T cell receptor beta chains presented below share a single source sample, sequenced in a study of response to subunit inactivated influenza vaccine. TCRdb passed the RT-PCR reads through MiXCR, listing each CDR3 protein once. The sample lists around 480,000 distinct CDR3 sequences, approximately 17% seen once, with roughly 3.1% in the top ten. Sequenced material: CD4+ T cells sorted from PBMCs, taken about 23 months after vaccination. These receptors were collected from a man between 50 and 75 years old who received an inactivated influenza vaccine.

This clonotype has only a few counts. The genes are TRBV9 and TRBJ2-3; 8 nucleotides align to TRBD2. The CDR3 contains 15 residues. The V gene end was trimmed by 0 bases and the J gene end by 6 bases; junction bases not matched to a gene: 6. CDR1 and CDR2 from the germline V gene are SGDLS and YYNGEE. The CDR3 sequence: CASSVGLAGMDTQYF. For the CDR3, the DNA is TGTGCCAGCAGCGTAGGATTAGCGGGAATGGATACGCAGTATTTT.

The V gene is TRBV3-1, the J gene TRBJ2-1; possibly TRBD1 for D (6 bases). Germline assignment: CDR1 LGHDT and CDR2 YNNKEL (reference sequence). This CDR3 is 12 amino acids long. Trimming removed 2 bases from V and 8 bases from J, with 7 bases in between. The CDR3 DNA sequence: TGTGCCAGCAGCCAAACAGGGTATGAGCAGTTCTTC. Translated, it gives CASSQTGYEQFF.

The V gene is TRBV9, the J gene TRBJ2-1, with a possible D match to TRBD2 (6 bases). Per the germline V gene, CDR1 is SGDLS and CDR2 is YYNGEE. V was clipped by 6 bases and J by 5 bases, with 9 bases between them. There are 12 residues in the CDR3. The CDR3 protein is CASKGGNNEQFF. The DNA for the CDR3 is TGTGCCAGCAAGGGCGGGAACAATGAGCAGTTCTTC.

The genes are TRBV10-3 and TRBJ2-7; the match to TRBD2 covers 9 bases. The germline V gene has CDR1 ENHRY and CDR2 SYGVKD. The CDR3 totals 15 residues. J gave up 4 bases and V 6 bases, and 10 bases lay outside the gene matches. Here the CDR3 reads CAIRYAAGGGYEQYF. CDR3 DNA sequence: TGTGCCATCAGGTACGCAGCGGGAGGTGGATACGAGCAGTACTTC.

This clonotype was counted a few times. The chain employs TRBV20-1 and TRBJ2-1; 7 bases fit TRBD2. CDR1 is DFQATT and CDR2 is SNEGSKA in the germline V gene (reference sequence). The CDR3 is 14 residues long. Trimming took 3 bases from V and 12 from J; bases not matched to a gene: 14. The CDR3 loop reads CSASVGGDFRRQFF. The CDR3 region has the DNA TGCAGTGCTAGTGTGGGGGGGGACTTCCGAAGGCAGTTCTTC.

This clonotype turned up a few times. This chain connects TRBV2 to TRBJ2-5; D possibly uses TRBD1 or TRBD2 (7 bases each). The CDR3 is 16 residues long. From germline, CDR1 is SNHLY and CDR2 FYNNEI. V lost 0 bases and J 7 bases, leaving 18 bases between the germline ends. The CDR3 coding sequence is TGTGCCAGCAGTGAAGCGGGGACAGCCAAGCGGGGGACCCAGTACTTC. Its translation: CASSEAGTAKRGTQYF.

This chain joins TRBV14 and TRBJ2-7; D gene unclear. V was pared by 6 bases and J by 7 bases, with 22 bases between. Germline V gene lookup returns CDR1 SGHDN and CDR2 FVKESK. The CDR3 runs 15 residues. CDR3: CASRLPLSSLGEQYF. DNA for the CDR3: TGTGCCAGCAGACTCCCCCTGAGTTCACTGGGGGAGCAGTACTTC.

The chain is built from TRBV20-1 and TRBJ1-5; D is possibly TRBD1 (5 bases). The germline V and J ends were trimmed by 5 bases and 1 base, with 9 bases remaining between them. The CDR3 has 13 residues. Germline V lookup: CDR1 DFQATT, CDR2 SNEGSKA (reference sequence). The chain's CDR3 is CSAVGPSNQPQHF. The CDR3 DNA reads as TGCAGTGCTGTGGGACCGAGCAATCAGCCCCAGCATTTT.

This clonotype showed up just a few times. The rearrangement links TRBV20-1 to TRBJ2-7; 7 bases line up with TRBD1. This CDR3 is 14 amino acids long. The germline V gene has CDR1 DFQATT and CDR2 SNEGSKA (reference sequence). V was clipped by 3 bases and J by 1 base; unmatched bases: 6. The CDR3 DNA is TGCAGTGCTAGGACAGCCAGGGGGTCCTACGAGCAGTACTTC. The encoded protein is CSARTARGSYEQYF.

This clonotype was counted many times. CDR3 DNA: TGCAGCGTCGCCCGGGGGGACTTGAACAATGAGCAGTTCTTC. Protein: CSVARGDLNNEQFF. V usage is TRBV29-1 and J usage is TRBJ2-1; 7 bases agree with TRBD2. Germline assignment: CDR1 SQVTM and CDR2 ANQGSEA. Unmatched junction bases numbered 10, after V lost 6 bases and J lost 5 bases. This CDR3 contains 14 residues.

This clonotype has only a few counts. The rearrangement joins TRBV20-1 to TRBJ2-7; 13 nucleotides agree with TRBD2. This CDR3 spans 16 amino acids. V lost 0 bases, J lost 4 bases, and 6 bases stayed unmatched. Per germline, CDR1 DFQATT and CDR2 SNEGSKA (reference sequence). The CDR3 sequence: CSARDKLAGGYYEQYF. The DNA for the CDR3 is TGCAGTGCTAGAGATAAACTAGCGGGAGGGTATTACGAGCAGTACTTC.

The chain uses TRBV6-9 and TRBJ2-3, with TRBD2 identical over 11 bases. J gave up 2 bases and V 1 base, and 5 bases lay outside the gene matches. Germline V gives CDR1 MNHGY, CDR2 SVAAGI. This CDR3 comprises 17 residues. CDR3 DNA sequence: TGTGCCAGCAGTTATTTGCTAGCGGGGGGCGTCACAGATACGCAGTATTTT. Its translation: CASSYLLAGGVTDTQYF.